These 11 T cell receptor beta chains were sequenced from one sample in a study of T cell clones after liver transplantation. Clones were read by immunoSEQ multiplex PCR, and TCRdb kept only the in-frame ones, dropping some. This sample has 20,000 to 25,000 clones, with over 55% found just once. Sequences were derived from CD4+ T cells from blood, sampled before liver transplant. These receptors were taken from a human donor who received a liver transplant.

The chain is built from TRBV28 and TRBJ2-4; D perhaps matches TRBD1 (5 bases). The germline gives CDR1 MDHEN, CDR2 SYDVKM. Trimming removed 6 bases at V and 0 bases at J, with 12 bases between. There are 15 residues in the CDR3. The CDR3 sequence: CASSKDNLAKNIQYF. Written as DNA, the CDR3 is TGTGCCAGCAGCAAGGACAACCTAGCCAAAAACATTCAGTACTTC. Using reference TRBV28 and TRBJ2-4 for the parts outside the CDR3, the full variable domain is DVKVTQSSRYLVKRTGEKVFLECVQDMDHENMFWYRQDPGLGLRLIYFSYDVKMKEKGDIPEGYSVSREKKERFSLILESASTNQTSMYLCASSKDNLAKNIQYFGAGTRLSVL.

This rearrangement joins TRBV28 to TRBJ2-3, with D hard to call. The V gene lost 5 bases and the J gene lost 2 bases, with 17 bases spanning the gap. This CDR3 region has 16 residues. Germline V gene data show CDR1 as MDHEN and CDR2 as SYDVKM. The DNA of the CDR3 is TGTGCCAGCAGTGAGACTGGTGGTGGGGACACAGATACGCAGTATTTT. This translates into CASSETGGGDTDTQYF.

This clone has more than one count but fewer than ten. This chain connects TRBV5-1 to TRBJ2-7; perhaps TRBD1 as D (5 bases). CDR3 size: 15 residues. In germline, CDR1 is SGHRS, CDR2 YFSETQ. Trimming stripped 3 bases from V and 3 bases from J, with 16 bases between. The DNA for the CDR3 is TGCGCCAGCAGCTCCACTCCGACAGCAATCTACGAGCAGTACTTC. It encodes CASSSTPTAIYEQYF.

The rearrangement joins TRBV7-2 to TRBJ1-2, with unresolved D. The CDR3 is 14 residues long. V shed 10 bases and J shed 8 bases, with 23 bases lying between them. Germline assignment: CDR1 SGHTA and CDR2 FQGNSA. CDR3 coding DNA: TGTGCCACCGCCCAAGGGTTAGAGGGCGTAGGCTACACCTTC. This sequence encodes CATAQGLEGVGYTF.

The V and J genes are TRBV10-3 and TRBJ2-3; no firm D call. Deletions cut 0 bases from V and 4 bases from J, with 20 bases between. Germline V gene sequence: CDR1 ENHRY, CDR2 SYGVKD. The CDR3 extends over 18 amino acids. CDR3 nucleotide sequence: TGTGCCATCAGTGAGTCGATAGCCTCCATTGCTCAGGCAGATACGCAGTATTTT. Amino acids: CAISESIASIAQADTQYF.

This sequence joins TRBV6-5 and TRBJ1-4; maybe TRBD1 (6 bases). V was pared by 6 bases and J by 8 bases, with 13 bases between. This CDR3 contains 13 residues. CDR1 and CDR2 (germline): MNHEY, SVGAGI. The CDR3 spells CASSRERGEKLFF. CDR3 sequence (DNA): TGTGCCAGCAGCCGAGAGAGGGGGGAAAAACTGTTTTTT.

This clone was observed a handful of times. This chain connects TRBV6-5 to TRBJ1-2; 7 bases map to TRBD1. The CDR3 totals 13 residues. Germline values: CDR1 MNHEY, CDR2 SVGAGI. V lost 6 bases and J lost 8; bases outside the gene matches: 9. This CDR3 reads CASSHDRVKGYTF. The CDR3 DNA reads TGTGCCAGCAGCCACGACAGGGTCAAGGGCTACACCTTC.

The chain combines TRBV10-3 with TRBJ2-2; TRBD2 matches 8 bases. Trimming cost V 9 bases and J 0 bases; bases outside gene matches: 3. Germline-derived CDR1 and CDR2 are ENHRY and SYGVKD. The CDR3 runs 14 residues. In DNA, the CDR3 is TGTGCCATGGCGGGGGGTGCGAACACCGGGGAGCTGTTTTTT. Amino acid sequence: CAMAGGANTGELFF.

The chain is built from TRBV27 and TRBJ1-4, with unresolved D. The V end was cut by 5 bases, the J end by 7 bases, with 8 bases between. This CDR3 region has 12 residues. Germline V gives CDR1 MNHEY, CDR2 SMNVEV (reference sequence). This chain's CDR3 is CASSRIGEKLFF. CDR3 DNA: TGTGCCAGCAGTCGGATCGGTGAAAAACTGTTTTTT.

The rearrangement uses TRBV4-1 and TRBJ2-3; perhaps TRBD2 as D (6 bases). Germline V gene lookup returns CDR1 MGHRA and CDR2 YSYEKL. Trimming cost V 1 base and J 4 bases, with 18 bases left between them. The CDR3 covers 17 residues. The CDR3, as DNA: TGCGCCAGCAGCCAAGGTAAACGGACGGGGGTCTCAGATACGCAGTATTTT. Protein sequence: CASSQGKRTGVSDTQYF.

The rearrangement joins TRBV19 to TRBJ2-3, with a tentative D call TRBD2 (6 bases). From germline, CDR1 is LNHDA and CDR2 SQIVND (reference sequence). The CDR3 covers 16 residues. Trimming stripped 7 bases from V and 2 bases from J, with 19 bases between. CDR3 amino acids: CASNRTICRFTDTQYF. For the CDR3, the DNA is TGTGCCAGTAACCGGACTATTTGTCGTTTCACAGATACGCAGTATTTT.